This T cell receptor (beta chain) was captured by sequencing in a study of beta chain features in type 1 diabetes (dated by TCRdb to between 2017 and 2018). As for the study more broadly: Mean age, gender distribution, total cell number and subset yield were not different between patients and healthy donors. A total of 107,917,701 sorted cells were examined across all samples, and RNA yield correlated strongly with the number of cells per subset. The study compared the TCRB repertoires of sorted circulating CD4+ T cell subsets in recently diagnosed type 1 diabetes patients with those in matched healthy donors. Regulatory and stem cell-like memory subsets were isolated from only 8 patients and roughly 8 healthy donors, whereas naive and central memory subsets came from all 28 donors.

Points the paper makes about the study in general: Because the HLA sub-analyses included only small numbers of individuals, any influence of HLA type on TCRB rearrangement was left unresolved. Because cDNA was sequenced instead of genomic DNA, highly expressing activated cells could be over-represented, though the groups showed no difference in activation or CD3 levels. Patients with type 1 diabetes made fewer insertions and deleted more nucleotides at VDJ recombination sites, implying thymic rearrangement abnormalities. Type 1 diabetes patients showed a moderate but significant shortening of TCRB CDR3 length in all four CD4+ subsets. Naive, central memory and regulatory TCRB repertoires appeared more similar among patients than among healthy donors. PCR may preferentially amplify shorter templates, but because patient and control samples were amplified and corrected together, any resulting skew would affect both groups equally.

About this clone: Its binding antigen is unknown. Base qualities are missing; no much larger clone stands one base away.

All of the isolated RNA was reverse transcribed with the High Capacity cDNA Reverse Transcription Kit, so expressed TCRB transcripts were sequenced. Deep immunoSEQ sequencing was performed on naive, central memory and regulatory T cell samples, with an average of roughly 3.6 million total reads per sample. After sorted cells were lysed in RLT buffer, RNA was extracted with DNase-treated RNeasy Micro or Mini kits, with the choice depending on cell number. Each cell subset was processed separately to prevent cross-contamination, with patient and healthy donor samples processed together. The immunoSEQ multiplex PCR was used to amplify TCRB sequences from cDNA, yielding 87-bp fragments that span the CDR3 region. Sequencing of the amplicons was performed on the Illumina HiSeq platform. In the paper's pipeline: PCR bias was computationally corrected using synthetic template baselines, reads within Hamming distance 2 were collapsed, and singletons that could not be merged were discarded. Reads were aligned against IMGT to assign V, D and J genes, CDR3 length and insertions or deletions at six rearrangement sites. Within each subset, clonotype counts were normalized to sorted cell number, after which true diversity and Gini coefficients were computed with the tcR R package. The overlap coefficient, calculated on TCRB nucleotide sequences, was used to measure repertoire sharing. Out-of-frame TCRB sequences from naive cells were analyzed as a proxy for the pre-selection repertoire. TCRdb took this table from immuneACCESS and kept in-frame rearrangements with V and J called. Such tables lack part of the clones; where checked against another copy, unresolved V genes explain under half of the gap, and the rest is unexplained. D and trimming were read from the DNA, whereas the V and J calls and clone size are those reported in that table. This sample gives about 620,000 clones in total; roughly a sixth of them show up just once. The top ten constitute 0.093% of the sample.

From each donor, a single peripheral blood sample of around 120 mL on average was drawn into heparinised tubes. Naive, central memory, regulatory and stem cell-like memory CD4+ T cells were sorted on a BD FACSAria II using a panel including CD45RO, CCR7, CD25, CD127, CD95 and CD27. Purity was above 98% for every sorted population. PBMCs were isolated right away by Lymphoprep density gradient centrifugation and were stained directly, without culture. To minimize batch effects, samples were stained and sorted in pairs, one healthy donor with one patient per experiment. The TCR comes from a man between 18 and 35 years old in good health. The sequencing sample was made of naive CD4+ T cells from blood. What the cell subset or site label conveys for this sample: true naive CD4+ T cells.

The sequence in DNA is TGTGCCAGCAGCTCCCGGACAGGGGGGCCTGGGGCCAACGTCCTGACTTTC. This encodes CASSSRTGGPGANVLTF. The rearranged segments are TRBV7-9 and TRBJ2-6, with 10 bases in between that match TRBD1. V and J are trimmed by 4 bases and 2 bases, and the gene matches miss 5 bases of the junction. The CDR3 starts with the cysteine, ends with the phenylalanine, and has 17 residues. Here the CDR3 DNA is all that survives: 51 bases in frame from base 1. The germline V gene (reference sequence) yields SEHNR for CDR1 and FQNEAQ for CDR2.